A single TCR beta chain is shown here with its context. The antigen remains unidentified. The TRB cDNA libraries were prepared by 5' RACE with UMI labels. TCRdb reworked the 5' RACE reads into one entry per CDR3 protein, no DNA. Recorded for this sample: about 130,000 distinct CDR3 sequences. This entry belongs to a study of CXCR3-negative and CXCR3-positive naive CD8 T cells. Study-wide results and caveats: TCR interaction strength was inferred from TRB CDR3 physicochemistry, as CD5 matched across naive subsets.

Germline CDR1 reads MGHRA; CDR2 reads YSYEKL. The CDR3 has 12 amino acids. Among CD8+ T cells, naive ones were CD45RO-CCR7+CD27+CD95-. The clonotype originates from a human donor in good health. Some clones in this sample may be carry-over from other donors' samples. The genes are TRBV4-1 and TRBJ2-1. The sequenced material came from naive CXCR3- CD8+ T cells from blood. Sample subset: CD45RO-CCR7+CD27+CD95- naive CD8+ T cells lacking CXCR3 (TNR3-). The CDR3 here is CASSQVYNEQFF.